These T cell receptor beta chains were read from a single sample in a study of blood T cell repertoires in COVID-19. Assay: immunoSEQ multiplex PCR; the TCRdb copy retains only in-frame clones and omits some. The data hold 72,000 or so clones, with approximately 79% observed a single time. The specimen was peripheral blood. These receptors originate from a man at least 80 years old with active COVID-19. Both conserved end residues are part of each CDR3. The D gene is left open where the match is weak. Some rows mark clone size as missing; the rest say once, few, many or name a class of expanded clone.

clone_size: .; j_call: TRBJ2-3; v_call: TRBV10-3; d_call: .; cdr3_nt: TGTGCCATCAGTAGGGACTTAACCACAGATACGCAGTATTTT; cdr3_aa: CAISRDLTTDTQYF
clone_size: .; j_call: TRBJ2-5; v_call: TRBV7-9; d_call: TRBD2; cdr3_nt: TGTGCCAGCAGCTTAGAAAGCGGGAGTAGGGAGACCCAGTACTTC; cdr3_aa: CASSLESGSRETQYF
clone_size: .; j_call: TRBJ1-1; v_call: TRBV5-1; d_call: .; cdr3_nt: TGCGCCAGCAGCTTGAAGGGACAACGAATGAACACTGAAGCTTTCTTT; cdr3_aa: CASSLKGQRMNTEAFF
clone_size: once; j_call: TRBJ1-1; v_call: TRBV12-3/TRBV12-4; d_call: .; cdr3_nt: TGTGCCAGCAGACGGCCCAGGGCTTTTGAAGCTTTCTTT; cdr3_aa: CASRRPRAFEAFF
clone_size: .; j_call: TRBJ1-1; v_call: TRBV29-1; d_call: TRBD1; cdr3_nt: TGCAGCGGAAGTTACCAGGGGGGCGTGGAAGCTTTCTTT; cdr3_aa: CSGSYQGGVEAFF
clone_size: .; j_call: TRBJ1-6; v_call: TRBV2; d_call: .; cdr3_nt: TGTGCCAGCAGTGACCTCAGCTCCTATAATTCACCCCTCCACTTT; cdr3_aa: CASSDLSSYNSPLHF
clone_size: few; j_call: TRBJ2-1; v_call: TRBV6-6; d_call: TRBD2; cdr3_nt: TGTGCCAGCAGTCCGGGACTAGTTCCGAATGAGCAGTTCTTC; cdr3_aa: CASSPGLVPNEQFF
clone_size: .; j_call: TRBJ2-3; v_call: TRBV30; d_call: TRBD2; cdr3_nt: TGTGCCGGGTCGCGAGGCGGGGGAGATACGCAGTATTTT; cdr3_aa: CAGSRGGGDTQYF
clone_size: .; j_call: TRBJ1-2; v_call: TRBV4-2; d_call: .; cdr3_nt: TGTGCCAGCAGCCAAGAAGGCACAGGGAACTATGGCTACACCTTC; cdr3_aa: CASSQEGTGNYGYTF
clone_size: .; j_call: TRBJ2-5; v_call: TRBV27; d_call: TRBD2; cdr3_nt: TGTGCCAGCAGCCCAAAGGGACTAGCGGGAAACCAAAAGACCCAGTACTTC; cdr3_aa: CASSPKGLAGNQKTQYF
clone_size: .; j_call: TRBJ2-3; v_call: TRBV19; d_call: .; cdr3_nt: TGTGCCAGTACAGAGGGAAACACAGATACGCAGTATTTT; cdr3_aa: CASTEGNTDTQYF
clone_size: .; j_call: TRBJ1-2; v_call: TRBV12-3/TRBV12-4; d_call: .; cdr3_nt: TGTGCCAGTGCAGACTCCTATGGCTACACCTTC; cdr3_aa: CASADSYGYTF
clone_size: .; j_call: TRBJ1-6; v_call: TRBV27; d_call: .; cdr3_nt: TGTGCCAGCAGACCTCGGGACACAGCGTCACCCCTCCACTTT; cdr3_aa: CASRPRDTASPLHF
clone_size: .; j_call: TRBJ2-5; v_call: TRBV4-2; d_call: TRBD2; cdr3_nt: TGTGCCAGCAGCCAAGTGGGGGGGGACCCTAATCAAGAGACCCAGTACTTC; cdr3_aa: CASSQVGGDPNQETQYF
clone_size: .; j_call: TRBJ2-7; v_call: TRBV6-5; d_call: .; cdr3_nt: TGTGCCAGCAGTTATTCGCTTCAGGACTACTCCTACGAGCAGTACTTC; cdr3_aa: CASSYSLQDYSYEQYF
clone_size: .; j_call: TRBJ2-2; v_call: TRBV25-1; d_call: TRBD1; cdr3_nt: TGTGCCACCGGACAGGGAGGCACCGGGGAGCTGTTTTTT; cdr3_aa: CATGQGGTGELFF
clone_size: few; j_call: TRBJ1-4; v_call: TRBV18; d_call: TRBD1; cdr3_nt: TGTGCCAGCTCACCACGGACAGGGGCTAATGAAAAACTGTTTTTT; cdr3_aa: CASSPRTGANEKLFF
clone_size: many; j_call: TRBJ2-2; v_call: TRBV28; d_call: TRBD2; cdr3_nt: TGTGCCAGCAAACCACTAGCGCGCCGGGAGCTGTTTTTT; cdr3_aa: CASKPLARRELFF
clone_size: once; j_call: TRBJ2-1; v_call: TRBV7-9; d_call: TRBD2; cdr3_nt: TGTGCCAGCAGCTGGGGGGATAGCGGGAGGAATGAGCAGTTCTTC; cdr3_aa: CASSWGDSGRNEQFF
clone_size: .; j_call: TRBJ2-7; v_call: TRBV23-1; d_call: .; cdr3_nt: TGCGCCTATGAGGGGACACCGACCTACGAGCAGTACTTC; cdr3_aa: CAYEGTPTYEQYF
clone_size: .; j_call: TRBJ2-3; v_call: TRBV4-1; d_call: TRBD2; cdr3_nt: TGCGCCAGCAGCCGAGCGGGGCTTAGCACAGATACGCAGTATTTT; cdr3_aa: CASSRAGLSTDTQYF
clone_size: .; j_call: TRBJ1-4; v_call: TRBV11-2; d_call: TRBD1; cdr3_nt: TGTGCCAGCAGCTTAGGCGGGACAGGGGGCTATGAAAAACTGTTTTTT; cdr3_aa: CASSLGGTGGYEKLFF
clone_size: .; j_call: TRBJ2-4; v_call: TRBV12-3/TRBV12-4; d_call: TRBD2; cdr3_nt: TGTGCCAGCAGCAATGGACTAGCGAGGCACTTC; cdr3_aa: CASSNGLARHF
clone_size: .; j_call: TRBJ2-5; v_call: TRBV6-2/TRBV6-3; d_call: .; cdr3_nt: TGTGCCAGCAGTTACTCGACTCAGTACTCTGAGACCCAGTACTTC; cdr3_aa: CASSYSTQYSETQYF
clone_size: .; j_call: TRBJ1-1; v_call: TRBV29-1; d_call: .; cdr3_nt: TGCAGCGTTGTGACAGCACCCGAAGCTTTCTTT; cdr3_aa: CSVVTAPEAFF
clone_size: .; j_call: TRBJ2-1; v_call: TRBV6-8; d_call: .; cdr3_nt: TGTGCCAGCAGTAATTCTTACAATGAGCAGTTCTTC; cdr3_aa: CASSNSYNEQFF
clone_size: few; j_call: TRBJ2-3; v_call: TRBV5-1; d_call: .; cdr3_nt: TGCGCCAGCAGCTTGGGTGGCAGATCCACAGATACGCAGTATTTT; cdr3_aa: CASSLGGRSTDTQYF
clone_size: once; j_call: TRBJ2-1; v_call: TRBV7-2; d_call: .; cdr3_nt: TGTGCCAGCAGCTTACAGCGGTACAATGAGCAGTTCTTC; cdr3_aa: CASSLQRYNEQFF
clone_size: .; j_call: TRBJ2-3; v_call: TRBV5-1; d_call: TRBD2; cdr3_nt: TGCGCCAGCAGCTCCATAGCGGGGGGAGTTTCAGATACGCAGTATTTT; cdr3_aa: CASSSIAGGVSDTQYF
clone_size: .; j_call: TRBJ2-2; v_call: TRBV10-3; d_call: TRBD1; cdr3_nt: TGTGCCATCAGTGACCCCAGGACAGGGGGCAACACCGGGGAGCTGTTTTTT; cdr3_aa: CAISDPRTGGNTGELFF
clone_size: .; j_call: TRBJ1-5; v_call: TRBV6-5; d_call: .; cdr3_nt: TGTGCCAGCCGCGGACAGAGTTTTAGCAATCAGCCCCAGCATTTT; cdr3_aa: CASRGQSFSNQPQHF
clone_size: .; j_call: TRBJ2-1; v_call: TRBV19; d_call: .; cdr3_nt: TGTGCCAGTAGTATAAACCAGGGGAGAACGAATGAGCAGTTCTTC; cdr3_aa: CASSINQGRTNEQFF
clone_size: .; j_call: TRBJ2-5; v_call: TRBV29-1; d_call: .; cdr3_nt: TGCAGCCGAGCGCGGGTCACGGAGACCCAGTACTTC; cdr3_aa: CSRARVTETQYF
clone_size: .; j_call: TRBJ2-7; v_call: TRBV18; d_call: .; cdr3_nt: TGTGCCAGCTCACCACGTGGTTCGCCAGGGACTGGGGAGCAGTACTTC; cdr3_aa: CASSPRGSPGTGEQYF
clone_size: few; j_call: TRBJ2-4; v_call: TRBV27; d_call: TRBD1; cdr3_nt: TGTGCCAGCAGTCTTAACCCTACAGGGGTGGCCAAAAACATTCAGTACTTC; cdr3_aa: CASSLNPTGVAKNIQYF
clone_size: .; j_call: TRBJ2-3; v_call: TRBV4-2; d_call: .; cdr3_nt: TGTGCCAGCAGCCAAGACACGGGAGCTGGGGATAGCACAGATACGCAGTATTTT; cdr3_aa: CASSQDTGAGDSTDTQYF
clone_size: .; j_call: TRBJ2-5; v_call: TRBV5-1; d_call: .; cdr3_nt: TGCGCCAGCGCCTCGGGGTCCCAAGAGACCCAGTACTTC; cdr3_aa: CASASGSQETQYF
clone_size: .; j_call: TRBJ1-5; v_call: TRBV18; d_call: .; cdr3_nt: TGTGCCAGCTCACCCACCAGGGGAAATCAGCCCCAGCATTTT; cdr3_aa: CASSPTRGNQPQHF
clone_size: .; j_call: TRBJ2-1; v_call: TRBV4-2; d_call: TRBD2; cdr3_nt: TGTGCCAGCAGCCAAGATGGGCTAGCGGGGCGGAATGAGCAGTTCTTC; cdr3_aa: CASSQDGLAGRNEQFF
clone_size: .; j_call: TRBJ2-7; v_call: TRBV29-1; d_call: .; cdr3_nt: TGCAGCGTTGCCACAGGGTGGGAGCAGTACTTC; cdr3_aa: CSVATGWEQYF
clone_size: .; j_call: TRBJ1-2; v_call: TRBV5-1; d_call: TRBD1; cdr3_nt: TGCGCCAGCAGCCAAGGACAGGGGAACTGGAATGGCTACACCTTC; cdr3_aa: CASSQGQGNWNGYTF
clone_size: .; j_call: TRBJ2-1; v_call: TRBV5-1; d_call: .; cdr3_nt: TGCGCCAGCAAGAGCGAGAGCTCCTACAATGAGCAGTTCTTC; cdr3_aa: CASKSESSYNEQFF
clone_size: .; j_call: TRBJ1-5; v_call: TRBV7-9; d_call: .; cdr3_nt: TGTGCCAGCAGGGCAGGGCGGTTTGGGGATCAGCCCCAGCATTTT; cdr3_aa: CASRAGRFGDQPQHF
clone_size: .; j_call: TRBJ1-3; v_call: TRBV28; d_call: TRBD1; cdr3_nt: TGTGCCACCGACGACAGGGGGCTTACAGGAAACACCATATATTTT; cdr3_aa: CATDDRGLTGNTIYF
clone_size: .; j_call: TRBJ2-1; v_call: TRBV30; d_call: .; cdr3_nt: TGTGCCTGGAGTGTAACAGGGAGAGGTGAGCAGTTCTTC; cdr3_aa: CAWSVTGRGEQFF
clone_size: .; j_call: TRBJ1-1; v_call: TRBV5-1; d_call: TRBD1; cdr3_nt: TGCGCCAGCAGGGACAGGGAGGGATCGGGTACTGAAGCTTTCTTT; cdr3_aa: CASRDREGSGTEAFF
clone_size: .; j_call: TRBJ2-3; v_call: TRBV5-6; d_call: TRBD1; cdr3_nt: TGTGCCAGCAGCTACCAGACAGGGGCCTTGGGAGATACGCAGTATTTT; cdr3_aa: CASSYQTGALGDTQYF
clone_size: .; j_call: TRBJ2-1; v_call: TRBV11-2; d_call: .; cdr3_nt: TGTGCCAGCAGGATACCGGGACTCACCTACAATGAGCAGTTCTTC; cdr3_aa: CASRIPGLTYNEQFF
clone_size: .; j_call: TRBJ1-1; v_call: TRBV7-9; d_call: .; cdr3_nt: TGTGCCAGCAGCTTAGAGTTAGCTGAAGCTTTCTTT; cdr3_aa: CASSLELAEAFF
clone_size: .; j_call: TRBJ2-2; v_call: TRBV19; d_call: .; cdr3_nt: TGTGGGCCGGGAAAAAAAAATAAAAACACCGGGGAGCTGTTTTTT; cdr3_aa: CGPGKKNKNTGELFF
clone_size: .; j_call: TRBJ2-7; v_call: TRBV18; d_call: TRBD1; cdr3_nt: TGTGCCAGCTCACCACAGGGGGCGCTGGGGAACGAGCAGTACTTC; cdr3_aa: CASSPQGALGNEQYF
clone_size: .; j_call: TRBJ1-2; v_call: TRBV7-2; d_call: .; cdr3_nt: TGTGCCAGCAGCTTAGGGGGGGGCAACTATGGCTACACCTTC; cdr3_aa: CASSLGGGNYGYTF
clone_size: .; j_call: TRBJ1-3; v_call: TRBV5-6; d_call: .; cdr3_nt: TGTGCCAGCAGCAGACGGACAGTCGGAAACACCATATATTTT; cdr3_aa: CASSRRTVGNTIYF
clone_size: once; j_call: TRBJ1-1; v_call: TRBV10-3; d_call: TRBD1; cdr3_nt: TGTGCCATCAGTACATGGGACAGTGGAGCTTTCTTT; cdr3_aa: CAISTWDSGAFF
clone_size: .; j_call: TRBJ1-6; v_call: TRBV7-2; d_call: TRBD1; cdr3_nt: TGTGCCAGCAGCTCAGGGACAGCTCGGAATTCACCCCTCCACTTT; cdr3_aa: CASSSGTARNSPLHF
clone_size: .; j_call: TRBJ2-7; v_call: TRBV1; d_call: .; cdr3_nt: TGCACCAGCAGCCAAGTTCCCAGAACCCCCTCCTACGAGCAGTACTTC; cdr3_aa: CTSSQVPRTPSYEQYF
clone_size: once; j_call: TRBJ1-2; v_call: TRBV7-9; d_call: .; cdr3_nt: TGTGCCAGCAGCTTAGTGTCTGGGGCAAGCTATGGCTACACCTTC; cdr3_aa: CASSLVSGASYGYTF